This T cell receptor (beta chain) was identified during a study of T-cell memory formation after mild COVID-19. General study points: For contracting clones, CD4+ ones sat mainly in CM and EM, CD8+ in EMRA.

This clonotype occurred many times. Its antigen is unidentified. A junction boundary mismatches the germline segment, possibly from a read error. TCRdb reprocessed the 5' RACE reads with MiXCR, giving one entry per CDR3 protein. The sample consists of some 130,000 distinct CDR3 sequences, about 17% of them appearing once. The specimen sequenced was PBMCs or a T cell subset sorted from them (not recorded which). This TCR derives from a young man who had mild COVID-19 (a few samples of this study predate the infection). Cell type and time point are not known.

CDR3 sequence (DNA): TGTGCCAGCAACCCCTACCAGGAGACCCAGTACTTC. It encodes CASNPYQETQYF. V usage is TRBV7-2 and J usage is TRBJ2-5, with D hard to call. The germline gives CDR1 SGHTA, CDR2 FQGNSA. The CDR3 loop spans 12 amino acids. Filled out from reference TRBV7-2 and TRBJ2-5, the complete variable domain reads GAGVSQSPSNKVTEKGKDVELRCDPISGHTALYWYRQSLGQGLEFLIYFQGNSAPDKSGLPSDRFSAERTGGSVSTLTIQRTQQEDSAVYLCASNPYQETQYFGPGTRLLVL.